This TCR beta chain was sequenced for a study of blood T cell repertoires in COVID-19. Study at large: Samples of COVID-19 (acute and convalescent) were obtained from the United States, Italy and Spain. Sources were T cells, B-cell-depleted T cells, or PBMCs; the material itself was cDNA or gDNA.

V lost 10 bases to trimming and J lost 3 bases, with 18 bases between them. The CDR3 contains 15 residues. Germline CDR1 reads MNHEY; CDR2 reads SVGAGI. As processed by the authors: Amplifying reference gene primers gave estimates of nucleated cell counts. Sequencing was performed with immunoSEQ multiplex PCR; in TCRdb, only in-frame clones are kept and a portion is missing. From that table come the V and J calls and clone size; the DNA was used to work out D and trimming. The repertoire holds around 20,000 clones, with 90% to 95% as singletons. In its sample, this clone was seen once. This rearrangement joins TRBV6-5 to TRBJ1-4; possible D gene TRBD1, 6 bases. The material sequenced was peripheral blood. This clonotype was sampled from a human donor in a cohort sampled during active COVID-19. The CDR3 coding sequence is TGTGCCACCCAGGGGCAGGAGTGGGCTAATGAAAAACTGTTTTTT. It specifies CATQGQEWANEKLFF.